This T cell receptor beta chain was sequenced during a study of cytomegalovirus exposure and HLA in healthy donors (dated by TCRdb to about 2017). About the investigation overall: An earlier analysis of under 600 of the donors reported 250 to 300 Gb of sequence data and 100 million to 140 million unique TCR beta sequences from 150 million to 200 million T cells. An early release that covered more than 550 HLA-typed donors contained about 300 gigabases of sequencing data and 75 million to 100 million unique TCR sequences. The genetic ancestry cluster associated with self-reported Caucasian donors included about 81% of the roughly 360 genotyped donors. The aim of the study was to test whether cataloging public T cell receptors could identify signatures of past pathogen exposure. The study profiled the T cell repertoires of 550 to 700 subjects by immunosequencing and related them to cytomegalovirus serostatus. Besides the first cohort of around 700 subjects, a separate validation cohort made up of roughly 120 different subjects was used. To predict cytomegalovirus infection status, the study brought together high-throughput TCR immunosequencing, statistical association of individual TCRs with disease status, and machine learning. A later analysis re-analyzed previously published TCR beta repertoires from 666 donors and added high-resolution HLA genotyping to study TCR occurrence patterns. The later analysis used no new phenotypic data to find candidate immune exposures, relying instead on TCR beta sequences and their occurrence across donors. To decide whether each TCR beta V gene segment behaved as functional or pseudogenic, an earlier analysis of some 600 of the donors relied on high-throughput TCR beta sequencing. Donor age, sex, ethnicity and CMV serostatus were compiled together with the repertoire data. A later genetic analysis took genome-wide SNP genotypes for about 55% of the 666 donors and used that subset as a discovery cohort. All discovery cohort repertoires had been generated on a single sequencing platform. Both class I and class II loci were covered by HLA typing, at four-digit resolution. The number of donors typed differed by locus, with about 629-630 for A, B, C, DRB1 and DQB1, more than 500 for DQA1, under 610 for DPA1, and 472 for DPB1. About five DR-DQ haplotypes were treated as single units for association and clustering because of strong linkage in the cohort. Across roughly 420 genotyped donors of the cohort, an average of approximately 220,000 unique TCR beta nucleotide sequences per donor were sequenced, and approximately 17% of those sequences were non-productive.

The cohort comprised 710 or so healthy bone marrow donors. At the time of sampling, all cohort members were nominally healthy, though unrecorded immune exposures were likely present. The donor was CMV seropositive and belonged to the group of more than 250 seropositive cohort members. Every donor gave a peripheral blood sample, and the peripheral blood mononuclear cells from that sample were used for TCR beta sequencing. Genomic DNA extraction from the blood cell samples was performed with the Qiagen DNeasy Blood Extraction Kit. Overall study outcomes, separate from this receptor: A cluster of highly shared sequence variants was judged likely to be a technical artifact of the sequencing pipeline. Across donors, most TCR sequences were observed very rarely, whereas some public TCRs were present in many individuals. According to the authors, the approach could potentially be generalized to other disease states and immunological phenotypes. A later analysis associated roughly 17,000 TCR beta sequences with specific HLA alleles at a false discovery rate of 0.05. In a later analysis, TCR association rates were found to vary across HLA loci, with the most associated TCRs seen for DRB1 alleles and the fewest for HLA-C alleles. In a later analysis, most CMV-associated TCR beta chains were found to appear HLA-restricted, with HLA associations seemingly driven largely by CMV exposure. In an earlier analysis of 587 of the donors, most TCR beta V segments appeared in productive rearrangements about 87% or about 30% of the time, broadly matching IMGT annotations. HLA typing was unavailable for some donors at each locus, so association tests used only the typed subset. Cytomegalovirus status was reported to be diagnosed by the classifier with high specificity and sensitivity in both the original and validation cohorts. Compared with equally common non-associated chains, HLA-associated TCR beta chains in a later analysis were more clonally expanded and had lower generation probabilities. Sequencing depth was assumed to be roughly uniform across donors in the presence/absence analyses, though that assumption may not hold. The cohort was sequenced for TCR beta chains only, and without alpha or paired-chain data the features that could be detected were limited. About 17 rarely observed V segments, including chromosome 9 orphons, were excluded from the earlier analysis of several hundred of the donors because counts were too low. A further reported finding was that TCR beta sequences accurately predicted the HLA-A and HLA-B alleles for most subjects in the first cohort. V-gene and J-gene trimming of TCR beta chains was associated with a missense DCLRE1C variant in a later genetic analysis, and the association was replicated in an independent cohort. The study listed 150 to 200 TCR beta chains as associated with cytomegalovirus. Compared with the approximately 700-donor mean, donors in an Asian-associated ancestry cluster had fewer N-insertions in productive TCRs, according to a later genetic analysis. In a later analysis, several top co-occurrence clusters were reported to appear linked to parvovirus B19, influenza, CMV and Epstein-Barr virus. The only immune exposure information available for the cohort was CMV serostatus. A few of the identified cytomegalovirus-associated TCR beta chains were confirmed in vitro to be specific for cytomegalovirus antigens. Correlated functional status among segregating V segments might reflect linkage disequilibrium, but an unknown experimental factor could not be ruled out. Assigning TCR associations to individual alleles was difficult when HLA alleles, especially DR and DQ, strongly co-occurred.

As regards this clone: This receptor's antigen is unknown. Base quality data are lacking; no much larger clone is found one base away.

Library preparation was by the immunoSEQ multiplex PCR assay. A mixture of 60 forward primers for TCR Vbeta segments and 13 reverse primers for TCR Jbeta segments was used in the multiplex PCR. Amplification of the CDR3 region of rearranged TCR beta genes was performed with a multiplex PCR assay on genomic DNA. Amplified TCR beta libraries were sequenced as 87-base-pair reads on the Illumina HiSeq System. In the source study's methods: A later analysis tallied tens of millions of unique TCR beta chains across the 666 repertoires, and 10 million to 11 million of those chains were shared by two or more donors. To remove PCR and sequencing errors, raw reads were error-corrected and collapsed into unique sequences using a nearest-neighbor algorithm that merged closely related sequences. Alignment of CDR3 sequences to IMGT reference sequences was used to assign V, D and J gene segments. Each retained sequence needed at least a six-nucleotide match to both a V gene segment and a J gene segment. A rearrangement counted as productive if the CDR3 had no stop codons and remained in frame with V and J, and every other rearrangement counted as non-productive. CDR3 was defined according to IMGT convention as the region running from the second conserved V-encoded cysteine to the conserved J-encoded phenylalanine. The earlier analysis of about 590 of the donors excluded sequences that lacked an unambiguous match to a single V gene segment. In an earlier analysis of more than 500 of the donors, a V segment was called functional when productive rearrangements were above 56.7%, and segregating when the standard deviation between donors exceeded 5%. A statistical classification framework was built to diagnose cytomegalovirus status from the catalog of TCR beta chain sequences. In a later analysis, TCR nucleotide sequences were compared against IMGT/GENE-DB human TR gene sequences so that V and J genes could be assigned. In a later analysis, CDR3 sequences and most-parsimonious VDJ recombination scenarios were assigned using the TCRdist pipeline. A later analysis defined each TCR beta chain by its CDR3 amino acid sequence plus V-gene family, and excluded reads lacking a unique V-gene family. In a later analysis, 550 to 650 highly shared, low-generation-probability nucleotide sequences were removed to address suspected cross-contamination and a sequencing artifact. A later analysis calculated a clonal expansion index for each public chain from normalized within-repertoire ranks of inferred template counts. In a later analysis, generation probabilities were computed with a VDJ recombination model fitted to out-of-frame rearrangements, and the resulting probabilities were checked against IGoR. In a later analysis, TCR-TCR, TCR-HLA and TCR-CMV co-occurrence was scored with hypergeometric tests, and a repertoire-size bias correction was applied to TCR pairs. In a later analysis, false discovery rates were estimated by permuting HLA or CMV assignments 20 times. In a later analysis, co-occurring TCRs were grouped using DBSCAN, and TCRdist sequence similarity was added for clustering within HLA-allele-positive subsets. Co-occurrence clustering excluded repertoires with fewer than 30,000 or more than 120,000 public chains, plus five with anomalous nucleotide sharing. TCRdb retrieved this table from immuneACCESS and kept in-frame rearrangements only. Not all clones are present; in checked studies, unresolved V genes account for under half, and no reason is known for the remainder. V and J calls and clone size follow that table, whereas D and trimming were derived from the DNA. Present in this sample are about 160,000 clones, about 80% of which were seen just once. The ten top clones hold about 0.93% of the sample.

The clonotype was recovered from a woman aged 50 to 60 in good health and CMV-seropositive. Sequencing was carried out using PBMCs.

The CDR3 region reads CASSFKGTGELFF. DNA sequence: TGTGCCAGCAGCTTCAAGGGGACCGGGGAGCTGTTTTTT. The sequence joins TRBV7-9 to TRBJ2-2, with a weak D call of TRBD1 (5 bases match). From its cysteine to its phenylalanine, the CDR3 spans 13 amino acids. Only the CDR3 region is kept as DNA, spanning 39 bases read in frame from base 1. At the junction V is shortened by 3 bases and J by 5 bases, with 7 bases in between. Reading the germline V gene (reference sequence) gives CDR1 SEHNR and CDR2 FQNEAQ.